This T cell receptor beta chain derives from a study of cytomegalovirus exposure and HLA in healthy donors. The PCR made use of 60 Vbeta and 13 Jbeta primers. Repertoires were generated with immunoSEQ multiplex PCR, while TCRdb's copy carries only in-frame clones and drops some. The profile shows about 180,000 clones, 76% of them singletons. Germline V lookup: CDR1 MGHRA, CDR2 YSYEKL. CDR3 length: 11 amino acids. Trimming pared 1 base from V and 9 bases from J, leaving 4 bases between. The sequencing sample was made of PBMCs. This sequence joins TRBV4-1 and TRBJ2-1; D not certain. The TCR comes from a woman aged 25 to 45 in good health and CMV-seropositive. CDR3 residues: CASSQAFEQFF. DNA for the CDR3: TGCGCCAGCAGCCAAGCATTTGAGCAGTTCTTC.